Shown below are 23 T cell receptor beta chains from a single sample sequenced in a study of cytomegalovirus exposure and HLA in healthy donors. Sequencing used immunoSEQ multiplex PCR; TCRdb keeps in-frame clones, though not all of them. The sample includes about 260,000 clones, roughly 88% of them seen just once. The sample comprised PBMCs. All receptors come from a woman younger than 45 in good health and CMV-seronegative.

The table lists this clone with a count of one. The J gene is TRBJ2-7, the V gene TRBV29-1, with 7 bases aligning to TRBD1. J was trimmed by 0 bases and V by 0 bases; bases with no gene match: 2. The CDR3 has 14 amino acids. Germline CDR1 is SQVTM and CDR2 is ANQGSEA. The CDR3 loop is CSVEDPGGSYEQYF. CDR3 coding DNA: TGCAGCGTTGAAGATCCAGGGGGCTCCTACGAGCAGTACTTC.

The chain is built from TRBV15 and TRBJ2-1; TRBD2 matches at 9 bases. Germline CDR1 LNHNV, CDR2 YYDKDF (reference sequence). The J segment lost 7 bases and the V segment lost 0 bases, leaving 10 bases of the junction unmatched. CDR3 length: 17 amino acids. CDR3 protein: CATSRDQGLARRNEQFF. The DNA of the CDR3 is TGTGCCACCAGCAGAGATCAGGGACTAGCACGGAGGAATGAGCAGTTCTTC. Full variable domain (remainder filled in from reference TRBV15 and TRBJ2-1): DAMVIQNPRYQVTQFGKPVTLSCSQTLNHNVMYWYQQKSSQAPKLLFHYYDKDFNNEADTPDNFQSRRPNTSFCFLDIRSPGLGDTAMYLCATSRDQGLARRNEQFFGPGTRLTVL.

The rearrangement joins TRBV18 to TRBJ2-5; D is uncertain. The CDR3 totals 14 residues. Germline loops: CDR1 KGHSH, CDR2 LQKENI. V gave up 0 bases and J gave up 4 bases, with 9 bases separating them. The CDR3 nucleotides read TGTGCCAGCTCACCACCTGGGAAGCGAGAGACCCAGTACTTC. Translated: CASSPPGKRETQYF.

The rearrangement links TRBV4-1 to TRBJ2-7; 12 nucleotides line up with TRBD1. Germline V gives CDR1 MGHRA, CDR2 YSYEKL. CDR3 length equals 15 residues. Losses at the gene ends were 3 bases for V and 1 base for J; bases not matched to a gene: 1. CDR3 amino acids: CASSQGQGASYEQYF. CDR3 bases: TGCGCCAGCAGCCAGGGACAGGGGGCTTCCTACGAGCAGTACTTC.

V and J are TRBV5-6 and TRBJ2-7; 8 bases match TRBD1. J gave up 6 bases and V 6 bases, and 14 bases lay outside the gene matches. The CDR3 covers 15 residues. CDR1 is SGHDT, CDR2 YYEEEE, per germline. In DNA form, the CDR3 reads TGTGCCAGCACCCCGTCGGGCAGGGGGCGTCGCGAGCAGTACTTC. Translated, it gives CASTPSGRGRREQYF.

This chain joins TRBV21-1 and TRBJ1-5. TRBV21-1 is a pseudogene segment. The CDR3 runs 18 residues. CDR3 in DNA: TGTGCCAGCAGCAATCGGGGGGTTTCGCCCATAGGCAATCAGCCCCAGCATTTT. Its protein product is CASSNRGVSPIGNQPQHF.

This chain joins TRBV19 and TRBJ1-1; D unclear. CDR1 and CDR2 (germline): LNHDA, SQIVND (reference sequence). The CDR3 spans 16 residues. Trimming took off 8 bases at V and 1 base at J, with 20 bases between the two ends. The chain's CDR3 is CASQFQHSNRNTEAFF. The CDR3 nucleotides are TGTGCCAGTCAGTTCCAACACTCAAATCGGAACACTGAAGCTTTCTTT.

The chain uses TRBV18 and TRBJ2-2; TRBD1 is a possible D gene (5 bases). The CDR3 totals 14 residues. V dropped 3 bases and J dropped 6 bases, with 11 bases sitting between them. CDR1 is KGHSH and CDR2 is LQKENI in the germline V gene. The CDR3 reads CASSPTRASGELFF. The DNA for the CDR3 is TGTGCCAGCTCACCGACCAGGGCTTCCGGGGAGCTGTTTTTT. The full variable domain, its missing parts supplied by reference TRBV18 and TRBJ2-2, is NAGVMQNPRHLVRRRGQEARLRCSPMKGHSHVYWYRQLPEEGLKFMVYLQKENIIDESGMPKERFSAEFPKEGPSILRIQQVVRGDSAAYFCASSPTRASGELFFGEGSRLTVL.

The CDR3 region has the DNA TGTGCCAGCAGCAGACAAGGAGGGTCCACCGGGGAGCTGTTTTTT. Translation: CASSRQGGSTGELFF. This rearrangement joins TRBV2 to TRBJ2-2; D is possibly TRBD2 (6 bases). Germline V CDR1 and CDR2: SNHLY, FYNNEI. With 6 bases removed from V and 4 bases from J, the gap between germline ends came to 15 bases. CDR3 length: 15 amino acids.

The chain links TRBV5-1 to TRBJ2-7; D is unresolved. The V end lost 3 bases, the J end lost 6 bases, and 13 bases lay between the germline ends. The germline V gene encodes CDR1 SGHRS and CDR2 YFSETQ. This CDR3 region has 13 residues. The CDR3 sequence is CASSSPPGREQYF. CDR3 DNA sequence: TGCGCCAGCAGCTCTCCTCCGGGCCGCGAGCAGTACTTC. The whole variable domain, remainder taken from reference TRBV5-1 and TRBJ2-7, is KAGVTQTPRYLIKTRGQQVTLSCSPISGHRSVSWYQQTPGQGLQFLFEYFSETQRNKGNFPGRFSGRQFSNSRSEMNVSTLELGDSALYLCASSSPPGREQYFGPGTRLTVT.

Written as DNA, the CDR3 is TGTGCCAGCAGCTTATTCAGAACCTACGAGCAGTACTTC. Protein sequence: CASSLFRTYEQYF. The rearrangement uses TRBV11-2 and TRBJ2-7; D not certain. The CDR3 runs to 13 residues. The V gene lost 2 bases and the J gene lost 2 bases, with 7 bases spanning the gap. Germline-derived CDR1 and CDR2 are SGHAT and FQNNGV.

The chain has TRBV9 and TRBJ2-5, with 9 bases aligning to TRBD2. The J segment lost 4 bases and the V segment lost 0 bases, leaving 13 bases of the junction unmatched. CDR3 size: 18 residues. The germline V gene encodes CDR1 SGDLS and CDR2 YYNGEE. The CDR3 sequence: CASSVVASGKGLRETQYF. Here the CDR3 DNA reads TGTGCCAGCAGCGTAGTGGCTAGCGGGAAGGGGCTGAGAGAGACCCAGTACTTC.

The rearrangement joins TRBV6-6 to TRBJ2-7, with TRBD1 identical over 7 bases. Per germline, CDR1 MNHNY and CDR2 SVGAGI (reference sequence). CDR3 size: 14 residues. With 6 bases clipped from V and 7 bases from J, the junction kept 12 bases outside the gene matches. The CDR3 DNA reads TGTGCCAGCAGCCTCGACAGGGTCCACGGGGAGCAGTACTTC. This sequence encodes CASSLDRVHGEQYF.

The V gene is TRBV11-2, the J gene TRBJ1-4, with TRBD1 matching over 9 bases. J was trimmed by 6 bases and V by 3 bases; bases with no gene match: 2. The germline CDR1 and CDR2 sequences are SGHAT and FQNNGV. The CDR3 is 14 amino acids. The CDR3 loop is CASSFTGGDEKLFF. Here the CDR3 DNA reads TGTGCCAGCAGCTTTACAGGGGGCGATGAAAAACTGTTTTTT.

The V call is TRBV5-6, the J call TRBJ2-1; possible D gene TRBD2, 6 bases. The V and J ends lost 4 bases and 9 bases respectively, with 11 bases between them. The V gene's germline CDR1 is SGHDT and CDR2 YYEEEE. This CDR3 spans 12 amino acids. The CDR3 DNA reads as TGTGCCAGCAGCGGAGCCGGGAGTGAGCAGTTCTTC. This gives the protein CASSGAGSEQFF.

The chain joins TRBV19 to TRBJ2-2, with 12 nucleotides matching TRBD2. Germline V CDR1 and CDR2: LNHDA, SQIVND (reference sequence). Trimming removed 9 bases from V and 6 bases from J; junction bases left unmatched: 14. There are 17 residues in the CDR3. The CDR3 DNA reads as TGTGCCAGCCGATCTCGACTAGCGGGAGACGAGTCCGGGGAGCTGTTTTTT. The encoded protein is CASRSRLAGDESGELFF.

Points on this clone: Other DNA sequences of this sample code for an identical CDR3. The rearrangement uses TRBV18 and TRBJ2-7; 11 positions agree with TRBD1. The CDR3 covers 14 residues. V was clipped by 6 bases and J by 2 bases; unmatched bases: 3. Germline CDR1 KGHSH, CDR2 LQKENI. This CDR3 reads CASSPGQGAYEQYF. The CDR3 region has the DNA TGTGCCAGCTCCCCGGGACAGGGGGCCTACGAGCAGTACTTC. Together with reference TRBV18 and TRBJ2-7, the CDR3 gives the full variable domain: NAGVMQNPRHLVRRRGQEARLRCSPMKGHSHVYWYRQLPEEGLKFMVYLQKENIIDESGMPKERFSAEFPKEGPSILRIQQVVRGDSAAYFCASSPGQGAYEQYFGPGTRLTVT.

The chain employs TRBV7-8 and TRBJ1-2, with TRBD1 identical over 10 bases. J was trimmed by 4 bases and V by 5 bases; bases with no gene match: 4. Germline V gives CDR1 SGHVS, CDR2 FQNEAQ. The CDR3 runs 14 residues. The CDR3 sequence is CASSRDRGAYGYTF. Written as DNA, the CDR3 is TGTGCCAGCAGCAGGGACAGGGGAGCCTATGGCTACACCTTC.

This chain uses TRBV5-4 with TRBJ2-2; a weak D match, TRBD2 (6 bases). Germline lookup yields CDR1 SGHNT and CDR2 YYREEE (reference sequence). CDR3 length equals 13 residues. The V gene lost 0 bases and the J gene lost 10 bases, with 10 bases spanning the gap. CDR3 amino acids: CASSLVASEELFF. In DNA form, the CDR3 reads TGTGCCAGCAGCTTGGTCGCTAGCGAGGAGCTGTTTTTT.

The chain joins TRBV5-3 to TRBJ2-7, with 14 bases fitting TRBD2. TRBV5-3 carries the ORF label, with uncertain function. Germline trimming cut 4 bases from V and 3 bases from J; bases unmatched to any gene: 9. The CDR3 is 17 residues long. CDR3 protein: CARSPLGTSGSNYEQYF. The CDR3 nucleotides read TGTGCCAGAAGCCCACTAGGGACTAGCGGGAGCAACTACGAGCAGTACTTC.

V is TRBV5-1 and J is TRBJ2-3, with 9 bases identical to TRBD2. Germline CDR1 is SGHRS and CDR2 is YFSETQ. J gave up 5 bases and V 0 bases, and 7 bases lay outside the gene matches. CDR3 length: 16 amino acids. CDR3 bases: TGCGCCAGCAGCTTGGGACTAGCGGTCCGGGGAGATACGCAGTATTTT. It specifies CASSLGLAVRGDTQYF. Using reference TRBV5-1 and TRBJ2-3 for the parts outside the CDR3, the full variable domain is KAGVTQTPRYLIKTRGQQVTLSCSPISGHRSVSWYQQTPGQGLQFLFEYFSETQRNKGNFPGRFSGRQFSNSRSEMNVSTLELGDSALYLCASSLGLAVRGDTQYFGPGTRLTVL.

The chain combines TRBV7-9 with TRBJ2-1; no firm D call. The CDR3 consists of 16 residues. V was trimmed by 5 bases and J by 8 bases, leaving 22 bases between them. The germline gives CDR1 SEHNR, CDR2 FQNEAQ (reference sequence). The CDR3 loop is CASSPSSGQPRDEQFF. The CDR3 region has the DNA TGTGCCAGCAGCCCCTCCTCTGGTCAACCTCGGGATGAGCAGTTCTTC.

This rearrangement joins TRBV4-3 to TRBJ2-1; the D is unclear. CDR3 length: 14 amino acids. CDR1 and CDR2 from the germline V gene are LGHNA and YSLEER. The V end was cut by 4 bases, the J end by 6 bases, with 13 bases between. The CDR3 sequence: CASSLTGASNEQFF. As DNA, the CDR3 is TGCGCCAGCAGCCTGACGGGCGCGAGCAATGAGCAGTTCTTC.